A single TCR beta chain is shown here with its context. These data are taken from a study of cytomegalovirus exposure and HLA in healthy donors. The PCR employed 60 Vbeta primers together with 13 Jbeta primers. Sequencing used immunoSEQ multiplex PCR; TCRdb keeps in-frame clones, though not all of them. The sample gives fewer than 100,000 clones, about 78% of which show up once; 4.1% is in the top ten. This CDR3 contains 14 residues. J gave up 3 bases and V 5 bases, and 8 bases lay outside the gene matches. Germline CDR1 SQVTM, CDR2 ANQGSEA. The V call is TRBV29-1, the J call TRBJ2-7; 9 nucleotides align to TRBD1. Specimen: PBMCs. The source is a middle-aged woman in good health and CMV-seropositive. The CDR3, as DNA: TGCAGCGTTACTCGGACAGGGGCCATCTACGAGCAGTACTTC. Translating gives CSVTRTGAIYEQYF.